One sample yielded the 18 T cell receptor beta chains listed below, sequenced in a study of blood T cells in healthy people across ages. Using a J-beta primer mix together with a sample-barcoded 5' primer, a second PCR was run for about 6 to 12 cycles. TCRdb called the 5' RACE reads again in MiXCR, with one record for every CDR3 protein. The table has roughly 700,000 distinct CDR3 sequences, more than 40% seen once. Sequencing was carried out using blood. Receptors originate from a woman aged 55-69 years in good health.

In its sample, this clonotype was seen a few times. The rearrangement uses TRBV7-2 and TRBJ1-2; D is ambiguous. Germline assignment: CDR1 SGHTA and CDR2 FQGNSA. Trimming cost V 5 bases and J 8 bases, with 18 bases left between them. The CDR3 sequence is 14 residues long. The CDR3 DNA follows: TGTGCCAGCAGCCGAGACCCTTTACTGGGAGGCTACACCTTC. This codes for CASSRDPLLGGYTF.

This clonotype was seen repeatedly, ten times or more. This chain connects TRBV20-1 to TRBJ2-7; D is tentatively TRBD1 or TRBD2 (7 bases each). The CDR3 is 14 residues long. Germline V lookup: CDR1 DFQATT, CDR2 SNEGSKA (reference sequence). With 5 bases removed from V and 6 bases from J, the gap between germline ends came to 20 bases. CDR3 nucleotides: TGCAGTGCTCCCCAGGGGAGGGGGCCCCCCGAGCAGTACTTC. Residues: CSAPQGRGPPEQYF.

This clonotype was observed a few times. CDR3 region: CASSARTSPEYTQYF. CDR3 coding DNA: TGTGCCAGCAGCGCAAGGACTAGCCCTGAGTATACGCAGTATTTT. The chain uses TRBV7-6 and TRBJ2-3; 8 bases are shared with TRBD2. In germline, CDR1 is SGHVS, CDR2 FNYEAQ. Unmatched junction bases numbered 11, after V lost 5 bases and J lost 7 bases. This CDR3 comprises 15 residues.

The gene calls are TRBV7-9 and TRBJ1-1; the match to TRBD1 covers 9 bases. The J segment lost 5 bases and the V segment lost 6 bases, leaving 7 bases of the junction unmatched. Germline-derived CDR1 and CDR2 are SEHNR and FQNEAQ (reference sequence). The CDR3 has 14 amino acids. CDR3 residues: CASSSGTGRTEAFF. The CDR3 DNA is TGTGCCAGCAGTTCCGGGACAGGGCGGACTGAAGCTTTCTTT.

This clonotype appeared a few times. Compared with germline, one end of the junction differs, possibly owing to a read error. The rearrangement links TRBV15 to TRBJ2-1; 14 bases map to TRBD2. The CDR3 sequence is 17 residues long. CDR1 and CDR2 from the germline V gene are LNHNV and YYDKDF (reference sequence). CDR3 region: CASSNPEGLAGVNEQFF. The CDR3 DNA is TGTGCCTCCAGCAACCCCGAGGGACTAGCGGGAGTCAATGAGCAGTTCTTC.

The chain couples TRBV3-1 to TRBJ2-1; 10 bases map to TRBD2. The V gene's germline CDR1 is LGHDT and CDR2 YNNKEL (reference sequence). This CDR3 region has 16 residues. Trimming cost V 4 bases and J 4 bases; bases outside gene matches: 7. The CDR3 DNA sequence: TGTGCCAGCAGCCCGACGACTAGCGGGTTATACAATGAGCAGTTCTTC. Translated, it gives CASSPTTSGLYNEQFF.

V gene TRBV18 combines with J gene TRBJ2-7; D is unresolved. From germline, CDR1 is KGHSH and CDR2 LQKENI. Trimming removed 1 base at V and 0 bases at J, with 13 bases between. The CDR3 length is 16 residues. In DNA form, the CDR3 reads TGTGCCAGCTCACCACAGCCCCTACTTGTCTCCTACGAGCAGTACTTC. This encodes CASSPQPLLVSYEQYF.

This clonotype occurred a few times. The chain links TRBV5-6 to TRBJ2-7, with 10 bases aligning to TRBD2. The V gene end was trimmed by 1 base and the J gene end by 3 bases; junction bases not matched to a gene: 13. In germline, CDR1 is SGHDT, CDR2 YYEEEE. CDR3 length equals 18 residues. The CDR3 DNA reads as TGTGCCAGCAGCTTGTTATTTCTTCAGGCTAGCGGGAGCTACGAGCAGTACTTC. Translated, it gives CASSLLFLQASGSYEQYF. Supplemented by reference TRBV5-6 and TRBJ2-7, the full variable domain reads DAGVTQSPTHLIKTRGQQVTLRCSPKSGHDTVSWYQQALGQGPQFIFQYYEEEERQRGNFPDRFSGHQFPNYSSELNVNALLLGDSALYLCASSLLFLQASGSYEQYFGPGTRLTVT.

The chain carries TRBV9 and TRBJ1-1; 8 positions match TRBD1. The germline CDR1 and CDR2 sequences are SGDLS and YYNGEE. The CDR3 is 15 amino acids. The J segment lost 1 base and the V segment lost 3 bases, leaving 5 bases of the junction unmatched. CDR3 in amino acids: CASSALTGANTEAFF. The CDR3 DNA sequence: TGTGCCAGCAGCGCCCTGACAGGGGCGAACACTGAAGCTTTCTTT.

The V and J genes are TRBV20-1 and TRBJ2-2; 8 positions match TRBD2. After removal of 5 bases from V and 2 bases from J, the junction contained 7 bases not matched to a gene. The V gene's germline CDR1 is DFQATT and CDR2 SNEGSKA (reference sequence). This CDR3 has 15 amino acids. The CDR3 DNA follows: TGCAGTGCTCCCCCTAGCGGGCTAAACACCGGGGAGCTGTTTTTT. It is translated as CSAPPSGLNTGELFF.

The chain links TRBV7-2 to TRBJ2-2, with D perhaps matching TRBD1 or TRBD2 (6 bases each). The CDR3 covers 16 residues. Germline V lookup: CDR1 SGHTA, CDR2 FQGNSA. The V end was cut by 4 bases, the J end by 4 bases, with 16 bases between. The CDR3, as DNA: TGTGCCAGCAGCTCGATGTCGGGGGCGGCCACCGGGGAGCTGTTTTTT. This gives the protein CASSSMSGAATGELFF.

Only a few counts were recorded for this clonotype. This chain joins TRBV20-1 and TRBJ2-7, with 7 bases identical to TRBD2. Germline CDR1 and CDR2: DFQATT and SNEGSKA (reference sequence). V was clipped by 3 bases and J by 5 bases; unmatched bases: 10. The CDR3 has 14 residues. The CDR3 protein is CSASSRLARNEQYF. The CDR3 DNA follows: TGCAGTGCTAGTTCGAGACTAGCTCGTAACGAGCAGTACTTC.

The V and J genes are TRBV5-5 and TRBJ2-7; possible D gene TRBD2, 5 bases. Looked up from germline, CDR1 is SGHKS and CDR2 is YYEKEE (reference sequence). The V and J ends lost 4 bases and 3 bases respectively, with 14 bases between them. CDR3 size: 14 residues. Written as DNA, the CDR3 is TGTGCCAGCAGCATGGGCCCCGAGGGCTACGAGCAGTACTTC. This gives the protein CASSMGPEGYEQYF.

This clonotype was counted only a few times. The rearrangement joins TRBV6-2 or TRBV6-3 to TRBJ2-1; 8 bases match TRBD2. Germline V gives CDR1 MNHEY, CDR2 SVGEGT. Trimming took 4 bases from V and 7 from J; bases not matched to a gene: 12. The CDR3 runs to 16 residues. The CDR3 is CASSSPGTGGINEQFF. As DNA, the CDR3 is TGTGCCAGCAGTTCCCCGGGGACGGGAGGGATAAATGAGCAGTTCTTC.

This chain uses TRBV6-6 with TRBJ2-5; 9 bases match TRBD2. J gave up 4 bases and V 8 bases, and 8 bases lay outside the gene matches. The CDR3 runs 14 residues. The germline V gene encodes CDR1 MNHNY and CDR2 SVGAGI (reference sequence). Written as DNA, the CDR3 is TGTGCCAGCCAGCGGGAGGTGGTTGGAGAGACCCAGTACTTC. It is translated as CASQREVVGETQYF.

In regard to this clonotype: One end of the junction does not line up with germline, which may come from a read error. The genes are TRBV10-2 and TRBJ1-4, with D unclear. Germline values: CDR1 WSHSY, CDR2 SAAADI. The CDR3 covers 14 residues. CDR3 sequence (DNA): TGCGCCAGCAACCCGGAAGCAACTAATGAAAAACTATTTTTT. Protein: CASNPEATNEKLFF.

Many counts were recorded for this clonotype. The chain uses TRBV28 and TRBJ2-5; D remains ambiguous. Germline CDR1 and CDR2: MDHEN and SYDVKM. The CDR3 is 14 amino acids. V gave up 1 base and J gave up 1 base, with 7 bases separating them. The CDR3 sequence is CASSLSGGQETQYF. The DNA of the CDR3 is TGTGCCAGCAGTTTATCTGGCGGCCAAGAGACCCAGTACTTC.

The chain uses TRBV28 and TRBJ1-5; D remains ambiguous. The CDR3 covers 13 residues. Germline CDR1 reads MDHEN; CDR2 reads SYDVKM. Trimming removed 3 bases from V and 7 bases from J, with 10 bases in between. This chain's CDR3 is CASSFSQLQPQHF. The CDR3 bases are TGTGCCAGCAGTTTTTCCCAGCTGCAGCCCCAGCATTTT. Full variable domain (outside the CDR3, taken from reference TRBV28 and TRBJ1-5): DVKVTQSSRYLVKRTGEKVFLECVQDMDHENMFWYRQDPGLGLRLIYFSYDVKMKEKGDIPEGYSVSREKKERFSLILESASTNQTSMYLCASSFSQLQPQHFGDGTRLSIL.